This is a list of T cell receptor beta chains from one sample in a study of control samples from healthy donors and cancer patients. The method was immunoSEQ multiplex PCR; TCRdb's version includes in-frame clones alone and lacks a portion of them. The table lists approximately 45,000 clones, 75% to 95% of them singletons. The sequenced sample consisted of PBMCs. Receptors were obtained from a woman aged 40 to 49 with head and neck cancer. CDR3s include the opening cysteine and the closing phenylalanine or tryptophan. A D gene is named only where the DNA matches it firmly. Some rows have no size entry. The others give once, few or many, or a class for an expanded clone.

abundance: -; d_gene: -; v_gene: TRBV10-1; j_gene: TRBJ2-1; CDR3aa: CASRHTGTNEQFF; CDR3nt: TGCGCCAGCAGGCATACCGGGACCAATGAGCAGTTCTTC
abundance: -; d_gene: -; v_gene: TRBV18; j_gene: TRBJ2-3; CDR3aa: CASSPLEATRGTDTQYF; CDR3nt: TGTGCCAGCTCACCCTTAGAAGCGACTCGGGGCACAGATACGCAGTATTTT
abundance: once; d_gene: -; v_gene: TRBV9; j_gene: TRBJ2-1; CDR3aa: CASRSPPGSGPRHNEQFF; CDR3nt: TGTGCCAGCCGATCTCCGCCAGGTTCTGGTCCCCGACACAATGAGCAGTTCTTC
abundance: -; d_gene: -; v_gene: TRBV6-5; j_gene: TRBJ2-5; CDR3aa: CASSPRGGGETQYF; CDR3nt: TGTGCCAGCAGTCCTAGGGGGGGCGGAGAGACCCAGTACTTC
abundance: once; d_gene: -; v_gene: TRBV3-1/TRBV3-2; j_gene: TRBJ2-1; CDR3aa: CASSQAGSDNEQFF; CDR3nt: TGTGCCAGCAGCCAAGCGGGGTCAGACAATGAGCAGTTCTTC
abundance: -; d_gene: -; v_gene: TRBV10-2; j_gene: TRBJ1-1; CDR3aa: CASSVGIAEAFF; CDR3nt: TGCGCCAGCAGTGTTGGGATCGCTGAAGCTTTCTTT
abundance: -; d_gene: TRBD2; v_gene: TRBV30; j_gene: TRBJ2-2; CDR3aa: CAWSSRGAGELFF; CDR3nt: TGTGCCTGGAGCTCACGGGGGGCCGGGGAGCTGTTTTTT
abundance: -; d_gene: -; v_gene: TRBV2; j_gene: TRBJ2-3; CDR3aa: CASSFQGGRTDTQYF; CDR3nt: TGTGCCAGCAGTTTCCAGGGGGGTCGCACAGATACGCAGTATTTT
abundance: -; d_gene: -; v_gene: TRBV7-9; j_gene: TRBJ1-1; CDR3aa: CASSLAGVMTEAFF; CDR3nt: TGTGCCAGCAGCTTAGCTGGGGTGATGACTGAAGCTTTCTTT
abundance: few; d_gene: TRBD2; v_gene: TRBV6-4; j_gene: TRBJ2-1; CDR3aa: CASSGGGAYNEQFF; CDR3nt: TGTGCCAGCAGTGGCGGGGGGGCCTACAATGAGCAGTTCTTC
abundance: once; d_gene: TRBD1; v_gene: TRBV7-2; j_gene: TRBJ2-2; CDR3aa: CASSRDRAGTGELFF; CDR3nt: TGTGCCAGCAGTCGGGACAGGGCGGGCACCGGGGAGCTGTTTTTT
abundance: -; d_gene: -; v_gene: TRBV7-8; j_gene: TRBJ2-7; CDR3aa: CASSPQVGSSYEQYF; CDR3nt: TGTGCCAGCAGCCCTCAGGTCGGGAGCTCCTACGAGCAGTACTTC
abundance: -; d_gene: -; v_gene: TRBV23-1; j_gene: TRBJ2-2; CDR3aa: CASSPSQEEQGAGELFF; CDR3nt: TGCGCCAGCAGCCCGAGTCAAGAGGAACAGGGTGCCGGGGAGCTGTTTTTT
abundance: -; d_gene: -; v_gene: TRBV19; j_gene: TRBJ1-1; CDR3aa: CASSYPDRRTEAFF; CDR3nt: TGTGCCAGTAGTTACCCGGACAGACGCACTGAAGCTTTCTTT
abundance: -; d_gene: -; v_gene: TRBV27; j_gene: TRBJ1-2; CDR3aa: CASRTVTSIGVNYGYTF; CDR3nt: TGTGCCAGTCGAACAGTGACCTCGATCGGTGTGAACTATGGCTACACCTTC
abundance: -; d_gene: -; v_gene: TRBV12-5; j_gene: TRBJ1-5; CDR3aa: CASGGNQPQHF; CDR3nt: TGTGCTAGTGGGGGCAATCAGCCCCAGCATTTT
abundance: -; d_gene: TRBD2; v_gene: TRBV2; j_gene: TRBJ2-7; CDR3aa: CASARLAVSSYEQYF; CDR3nt: TGTGCCAGCGCCCGACTAGCGGTGAGCTCCTACGAGCAGTACTTC
abundance: once; d_gene: -; v_gene: TRBV3-1/TRBV3-2; j_gene: TRBJ1-1; CDR3aa: CASSQDRTGRTEAFF; CDR3nt: TGTGCCAGCAGCCAAGATCGCACGGGACGGACTGAAGCTTTCTTT
abundance: once; d_gene: TRBD1; v_gene: TRBV7-9; j_gene: TRBJ2-2; CDR3aa: CASSHRGRRGTGELFF; CDR3nt: TGTGCCAGCAGCCATAGGGGGCGGCGAGGCACCGGGGAGCTGTTTTTT
abundance: -; d_gene: TRBD1; v_gene: TRBV12-5; j_gene: TRBJ1-2; CDR3aa: CASGPGTGTYGYTF; CDR3nt: TGTGCTAGTGGTCCCGGGACAGGGACCTATGGCTACACCTTC
abundance: once; d_gene: TRBD1; v_gene: TRBV12-3/TRBV12-4; j_gene: TRBJ1-2; CDR3aa: CASRGQGRYGYTF; CDR3nt: TGTGCCAGCAGGGGACAGGGGAGGTATGGCTACACCTTC
abundance: -; d_gene: TRBD1; v_gene: TRBV12-5; j_gene: TRBJ2-6; CDR3aa: CASGLAKTGGTTNSGANVLTF; CDR3nt: TGTGCTAGTGGTTTGGCCAAAACAGGGGGTACAACAAACTCTGGGGCCAACGTCCTGACTTTC
abundance: -; d_gene: TRBD2; v_gene: TRBV10-2; j_gene: TRBJ2-7; CDR3aa: CASSYSGGTTYEQYF; CDR3nt: TGCGCCAGCAGCTATAGCGGGGGGACCACCTACGAGCAGTACTTC
abundance: -; d_gene: TRBD1; v_gene: TRBV24-1; j_gene: TRBJ2-7; CDR3aa: CATSDLGATGDYEQYF; CDR3nt: TGTGCCACCAGTGATTTGGGGGCCACAGGGGACTACGAGCAGTACTTC
abundance: -; d_gene: TRBD2; v_gene: TRBV28; j_gene: TRBJ2-7; CDR3aa: CASRGETSGSYEQYF; CDR3nt: TGTGCCAGCAGGGGAGAGACTAGCGGCTCCTACGAGCAGTACTTC
abundance: -; d_gene: -; v_gene: TRBV10-3; j_gene: TRBJ2-5; CDR3aa: CAISEALGQETQYF; CDR3nt: TGTGCCATCAGTGAGGCTCTAGGCCAAGAGACCCAGTACTTC
abundance: -; d_gene: TRBD1; v_gene: TRBV5-1; j_gene: TRBJ1-6; CDR3aa: CASSWDRVGNSPLHF; CDR3nt: TGCGCCAGCAGCTGGGACAGGGTGGGGAATTCACCCCTCCACTTT
abundance: -; d_gene: TRBD1; v_gene: TRBV5-1; j_gene: TRBJ2-3; CDR3aa: CASSLSWTGVGDTQYF; CDR3nt: TGCGCCAGCAGCTTGTCGTGGACAGGGGTTGGAGATACGCAGTATTTT
abundance: -; d_gene: TRBD1; v_gene: TRBV9; j_gene: TRBJ2-4; CDR3aa: CASSQTGDIQYF; CDR3nt: TGTGCCAGCAGCCAGACAGGGGACATTCAGTACTTC
abundance: -; d_gene: TRBD1; v_gene: TRBV19; j_gene: TRBJ1-2; CDR3aa: CASSRQGGSNYGYTF; CDR3nt: TGTGCCAGTAGTAGACAGGGGGGGTCTAACTATGGCTACACCTTC
abundance: -; d_gene: -; v_gene: TRBV30; j_gene: TRBJ2-7; CDR3aa: CAWTGLTYEQYF; CDR3nt: TGTGCCTGGACAGGTCTTACATACGAGCAGTACTTC